The sequence of this TCR beta chain was determined in a study of post-analysis software for immune sequencing data. The wider study: The study covered relapsing-remitting, secondary progressive and progressive-relapsing courses of multiple sclerosis.

The V end was cut by 1 base, the J end by 2 bases, with 13 bases between. CDR3 length: 16 amino acids. From germline, CDR1 is LNHNV and CDR2 YYDKDF (reference sequence). The TCR beta cDNA libraries carried unique molecular identifiers. Each sample of about 1 to 10 million input T cells yielded 500,000 or so cDNA molecules, so each molecule approximated one T cell. MiXCR, applied by TCRdb to the PCR reads, yields one record per CDR3 protein. The data contain about 460,000 distinct CDR3 sequences, roughly 45% of them singletons. Whole-study findings and limits: Strong co-clustering by F measure was evident for samples that had been prepared in the same batch. Five TRBV segments were significantly more frequent in patients than in controls. TRBV5-6, TRBV5-1 and TRBV20-1 were among these segments. Those with multiple sclerosis, the patient group, showed significantly lower normalized Chao1 diversity than controls.

For this clonotype: Its antigen is as yet unknown.

Sequencing input: blood. The chain carries TRBV15 and TRBJ2-3, with D possibly TRBD2 on 6 matching bases. This TCR derives from a girl aged 10-17 years with multiple sclerosis. The CDR3 spells CATSRALGTFTDTQYF. The CDR3 nucleotides read TGTGCCACCAGCAGAGCCCTTGGGACTTTCACAGATACGCAGTATTTT.